What follows are 19 T cell receptor beta chains derived from one specimen sequenced in a study of T cell clonotyping in hematopoietic cell transplantation. Assay: immunoSEQ multiplex PCR; the TCRdb copy retains only in-frame clones and omits some. Here the sample spans about 16,000 clones, approximately 83% being singletons. Sequencing used peripheral blood mononuclear cells. All receptors derive from a woman aged 40 to 50 in good health. Some clones in this sample may be carry-over from other donors' samples.

V usage is TRBV30 and J usage is TRBJ1-1; 8 bases align to TRBD1. This CDR3 is 16 amino acids long. V lost 0 bases to trimming and J lost 5 bases; unmatched junction nucleotides: 11. Germline V lookup: CDR1 GTSNPN, CDR2 SVGIG (reference sequence). CDR3 DNA sequence: TGTGCCTGGAGTGTACGAGGTACAGGGGGTGGGACTGAAGCTTTCTTT. Protein sequence: CAWSVRGTGGGTEAFF.

In its sample, this clone was seen once. The chain recombines TRBV4-1 with TRBJ2-5; TRBD1 is a possible D gene (7 bases). CDR1 and CDR2 (germline): MGHRA, YSYEKL. CDR3 length: 16 amino acids. V dropped 2 bases and J dropped 3 bases, with 16 bases sitting between them. The CDR3 spells CASSQSWRGPEETQYF. DNA of the CDR3: TGCGCCAGCAGCCAATCATGGAGGGGGCCTGAAGAGACCCAGTACTTC.

The rearrangement links TRBV4-1 to TRBJ1-5; maybe TRBD1 (6 bases). The CDR3 sequence is 15 residues long. The V gene lost 4 bases and the J gene lost 9 bases, with 19 bases spanning the gap. Germline CDR1 MGHRA, CDR2 YSYEKL. The CDR3 nucleotides read TGCGCCAGCAGCCTCGTTGTCAGGGGCGAGCGGCCCCAGCATTTT. This sequence encodes CASSLVVRGERPQHF.

This clone was recorded once. J is TRBJ1-1 and V is TRBV19, with unresolved D. The CDR3 loop spans 13 amino acids. With 10 bases removed from V and 0 bases from J, the gap between germline ends came to 12 bases. The germline V gene encodes CDR1 LNHDA and CDR2 SQIVND (reference sequence). This CDR3 is CATSPGLNTEAFF. The CDR3 DNA sequence: TGTGCCACCTCCCCAGGACTGAACACTGAAGCTTTCTTT.

This clone was recorded once. Here the CDR3 reads CASSSIGGSQETQYF. CDR3 sequence (DNA): TGTGCCAGCAGCTCCATTGGGGGATCCCAAGAGACCCAGTACTTC. This chain connects TRBV7-3 to TRBJ2-5; the D gene could be TRBD1 or TRBD2 (5 bases each). The V and J ends lost 4 bases and 1 base respectively, with 13 bases between them. The CDR3 length is 15 residues. CDR1 and CDR2 from the germline V gene are SGHTA and FQGTGA.

This clone came up a few times. V and J are TRBV6-5 and TRBJ2-5; D is perhaps TRBD2 (5 bases). Between the trimmed V and J ends, which lost 8 bases and 7 bases, there was a span of 17 bases. CDR1 and CDR2 (germline): MNHEY, SVGAGI. The CDR3 spans 13 residues. The CDR3 is CASSLSDGGTQYF. The CDR3 DNA reads as TGTGCCAGCTCCCTTAGCGACGGAGGGACCCAGTACTTC.

V and J are TRBV6-5 and TRBJ1-2; 7 bases align to TRBD1. CDR1 and CDR2 (germline): MNHEY, SVGAGI. Trimming cost V 8 bases and J 4 bases; bases outside gene matches: 13. This CDR3 is 15 amino acids long. Here the CDR3 DNA reads TGTGCCAGCGTCCGTGGCAGGGGGACAATCTATGGCTACACCTTC. It specifies CASVRGRGTIYGYTF.

The chain employs TRBV29-1 and TRBJ1-1; no firm D call. V lost 4 bases, J lost 1 base, and 7 bases lay in between. CDR3 size: 12 residues. In germline, CDR1 is SQVTM, CDR2 ANQGSEA. CDR3 nucleotide sequence: TGCAGCGTTGTTGACAAGAACACTGAAGCTTTCTTT. As protein: CSVVDKNTEAFF.

The chain recombines TRBV11-3 with TRBJ2-1; 15 bases align to TRBD2. The V segment lost 1 base and the J segment 10 bases; nucleotides outside the gene matches: 8. CDR3 length: 17 amino acids. CDR1 and CDR2 from the germline V gene are SGHNT and YENEEA. The CDR3 spells CASSLGQGLAGGHEQFF. The DNA for the CDR3 is TGTGCCAGCAGCTTAGGTCAAGGACTAGCGGGAGGGCACGAGCAGTTCTTC.

The chain is built from TRBV4-1 and TRBJ2-7; 11 positions match TRBD1. This CDR3 region has 15 residues. The V gene's germline CDR1 is MGHRA and CDR2 YSYEKL. V was pared by 4 bases and J by 6 bases, with 8 bases of the junction left unmatched. CDR3 DNA: TGCGCCAGCAGCCGGCAGGGACAGGGGGATGCCGAGCAGTACTTC. Translated: CASSRQGQGDAEQYF.

The V gene is TRBV2, the J gene TRBJ2-7; D is perhaps TRBD2 (6 bases). Trimming removed 2 bases from V and 0 bases from J, with 14 bases in between. Germline CDR1 reads SNHLY; CDR2 reads FYNNEI. The CDR3 has 16 amino acids. Here the CDR3 reads CASSERSGRSSYEQYF. In DNA form, the CDR3 reads TGTGCCAGCAGTGAACGGAGCGGGCGCAGCTCCTACGAGCAGTACTTC.

This clone was seen only a few times. The chain carries TRBV5-4 and TRBJ1-1, with D perhaps TRBD1 (5 bases). Germline V gene data show CDR1 as SGHNT and CDR2 as YYREEE (reference sequence). This CDR3 is built from 15 residues. Between the trimmed V and J ends, which lost 0 bases and 5 bases, there was a span of 14 bases. This CDR3 reads CASSLEDTEPTEAFF. The CDR3 nucleotides read TGTGCCAGCAGCTTGGAGGACACTGAGCCAACTGAAGCTTTCTTT.

The rearrangement uses TRBV19 and TRBJ1-2, with D perhaps matching TRBD1 (5 bases). Between the trimmed V and J ends, which lost 9 bases and 0 bases, there was a span of 17 bases. The CDR3 covers 15 residues. Germline loops: CDR1 LNHDA, CDR2 SQIVND (reference sequence). The CDR3 protein is CASQKEAGANYGYTF. The CDR3 DNA reads TGTGCCAGCCAGAAGGAGGCGGGGGCTAACTATGGCTACACCTTC.

This sequence joins TRBV2 and TRBJ2-3; D is ambiguous. CDR1 is SNHLY, CDR2 FYNNEI, per germline. The CDR3 length is 15 residues. V was trimmed by 7 bases and J by 0 bases, leaving 14 bases between them. The CDR3, as DNA: TGTGCCAGCAAGTTGACTGCTTCTAGCACAGATACGCAGTATTTT. Protein: CASKLTASSTDTQYF.

The chain links TRBV19 to TRBJ1-5, with D perhaps TRBD1 (5 bases). Trimming shortened V by 1 base and J by 2 bases, and 9 bases separated the two germline ends. The CDR3 contains 15 residues. In germline, CDR1 is LNHDA, CDR2 SQIVND (reference sequence). CDR3 nucleotides: TGTGCCAGTAGTATAGGTCTCAGGGGCAATCAGCCCCAGCATTTT. Amino acids: CASSIGLRGNQPQHF.

V gene TRBV19 combines with J gene TRBJ2-6; D unresolved. CDR3 length: 15 residues. V shed 4 bases and J shed 0 bases, with 7 bases lying between them. CDR1 is LNHDA and CDR2 is SQIVND in the germline V gene (reference sequence). The CDR3 coding sequence is TGTGCCAGTAGTAGCACAGTCTCTGGGGCCAACGTCCTGACTTTC. Protein sequence: CASSSTVSGANVLTF.

The chain links TRBV29-1 to TRBJ2-1, with TRBD2 as a possible D gene (6 bases). The CDR3 extends over 13 amino acids. CDR1 is SQVTM and CDR2 is ANQGSEA in the germline V gene. The germline V and J ends were trimmed by 6 bases and 3 bases, with 12 bases remaining between them. CDR3 protein: CSVAPGVYNEQFF. The CDR3 coding sequence is TGCAGCGTAGCCCCGGGGGTCTACAATGAGCAGTTCTTC.

V is TRBV4-2 and J is TRBJ1-4; D unresolved. Trimming shortened V by 7 bases and J by 0 bases, and 12 bases separated the two germline ends. Germline lookup yields CDR1 LGHNA and CDR2 YNFKEQ. This CDR3 has 15 amino acids. CDR3 loop: CASTFLFATNEKLFF. CDR3 coding DNA: TGTGCCAGCACATTTTTATTCGCAACTAATGAAAAACTGTTTTTT.

This chain uses TRBV5-1 with TRBJ2-1; tentative D call: TRBD2 (6 bases). V was cut by 0 bases and J by 8 bases, with 18 bases left in between. Germline V gene lookup returns CDR1 SGHRS and CDR2 YFSETQ. The CDR3 consists of 16 residues. The CDR3 region is CASSLGGYGSKDEQFF. CDR3 DNA sequence: TGCGCCAGCAGCTTGGGGGGGTACGGGAGTAAAGATGAGCAGTTCTTC.